A single sample is the source of the 23 T cell receptor beta chains below, sequenced in a study of neoadjuvant anti-PD-1 for oral cavity cancer. Some clones are missing from TCRdb's copy, which holds only in-frame ones; the method was immunoSEQ multiplex PCR. Of approximately 45,000 clones in the sample, roughly 77% were seen once. Sample time point: after neoadjuvant nivolumab, at surgical resection. The sequencing here drew on PBMCs, taken after nivolumab (anti-PD-1) treatment. These receptors all stem from a person aged 35 to 85 with oral cavity squamous cell carcinoma.

This chain links TRBV7-8 with TRBJ1-1; D not certain. V lost 5 bases, J lost 0 bases, and 10 bases lay in between. Germline V gives CDR1 SGHVS, CDR2 FQNEAQ. The length of the CDR3 is 14 residues. CDR3 sequence: CASSPGPMNTEAFF. Here the CDR3 DNA reads TGTGCCAGCAGCCCTGGACCCATGAACACTGAAGCTTTCTTT.

The chain couples TRBV5-1 to TRBJ1-1, with D perhaps matching TRBD1 (5 bases). The CDR3 sequence is 15 residues long. Germline V lookup: CDR1 SGHRS, CDR2 YFSETQ. V was clipped by 4 bases and J by 1 base, with 14 bases between them. DNA of the CDR3: TGCGCCAGCAGCGTGGGGGACCTCCCGAACACTGAAGCTTTCTTT. Protein sequence: CASSVGDLPNTEAFF. The variable domain in full, with the rest retrieved from reference TRBV5-1 and TRBJ1-1, is KAGVTQTPRYLIKTRGQQVTLSCSPISGHRSVSWYQQTPGQGLQFLFEYFSETQRNKGNFPGRFSGRQFSNSRSEMNVSTLELGDSALYLCASSVGDLPNTEAFFGQGTRLTVV.

This clone is large by share. This rearrangement joins TRBV7-9 to TRBJ1-1; D might be TRBD1 (6 bases). Deletions cut 5 bases from V and 2 bases from J, with 15 bases between. From germline, CDR1 is SEHNR and CDR2 FQNEAQ (reference sequence). The CDR3 sequence is 15 residues long. The CDR3 nucleotides are TGTGCCAGCAGCCCTACCGGGACACTAAACACTGAAGCTTTCTTT. Protein product: CASSPTGTLNTEAFF.

The V and J genes are TRBV19 and TRBJ2-5; D call uncertain. Deletions cut 3 bases from V and 5 bases from J, with 13 bases between. The CDR3 is made up of 14 amino acids. Germline V gene sequence: CDR1 LNHDA, CDR2 SQIVND (reference sequence). The CDR3: CASSMAALTETQYF. CDR3 sequence (DNA): TGTGCCAGTAGTATGGCGGCTTTAACGGAGACCCAGTACTTC. Together with reference TRBV19 and TRBJ2-5, the CDR3 gives the full variable domain: DGGITQSPKYLFRKEGQNVTLSCEQNLNHDAMYWYRQDPGQGLRLIYYSQIVNDFQKGDIAEGYSVSREKKESFPLTVTSAQKNPTAFYLCASSMAALTETQYFGPGTRLLVL.

The V gene is TRBV7-8, the J gene TRBJ1-2; a possible D gene is TRBD1 (5 bases). This CDR3 contains 15 residues. V was trimmed by 5 bases and J by 8 bases, leaving 21 bases between them. CDR1 and CDR2 from the germline V gene are SGHVS and FQNEAQ. The chain's CDR3 is CASSPLGGGFEGYTF. The CDR3 DNA follows: TGTGCCAGCAGCCCTTTGGGGGGGGGATTTGAGGGCTACACCTTC.

V gene TRBV6-1 combines with J gene TRBJ1-1; 8 bases agree with TRBD1. The germline CDR1 and CDR2 sequences are MNHNS and SASEGT. After removal of 6 bases from V and 7 bases from J, the junction contained 13 bases not matched to a gene. The CDR3 is 15 residues long. Here the CDR3 DNA reads TGTGCCAGCAGGCAAGTTGGCCAGGGGGCTTATGAAGCTTTCTTT. Translated, it gives CASRQVGQGAYEAFF.

The chain uses TRBV7-8 and TRBJ2-5, with 7 positions matching TRBD2. Germline lookup yields CDR1 SGHVS and CDR2 FQNEAQ. The CDR3 loop spans 16 amino acids. V shed 3 bases, J shed 2 bases, and the junction held 9 bases outside the gene matches. The CDR3 DNA sequence: TGTGCCAGCAGCTTCGGTTTAGCGGGTCTACAAGAGACCCAGTACTTC. Encoded protein: CASSFGLAGLQETQYF.

The chain recombines TRBV7-2 with TRBJ2-7; maybe TRBD2 (5 bases). The germline gives CDR1 SGHTA, CDR2 FQGNSA. The length of the CDR3 is 13 residues. The V gene lost 1 base and the J gene lost 4 bases, with 8 bases spanning the gap. DNA for the CDR3: TGTGCCAGCAGCTTAGTGTCGGGGTACGAGCAGTACTTC. It translates to CASSLVSGYEQYF.

This clone has just a few counts. The chain carries TRBV18 and TRBJ1-6, with TRBD1 as a possible D gene (6 bases). Trimming removed 4 bases at V and 5 bases at J, with 9 bases between. Germline V gene sequence: CDR1 KGHSH, CDR2 LQKENI. This CDR3 has 14 amino acids. CDR3 in amino acids: CASSLGQHNSPLHF. CDR3 in DNA: TGTGCCAGCTCACTAGGACAGCATAATTCACCCCTCCACTTT.

The V gene is TRBV11-1, the J gene TRBJ2-3; tentatively, D is TRBD2 (5 bases). Germline values: CDR1 SGHAT, CDR2 FQDESV (reference sequence). The ends were cut back, 0 bases at V and 6 bases at J, with 16 bases in the middle. The CDR3 runs to 16 residues. The CDR3 sequence: CASSLARSGSRDTQYF. DNA of the CDR3: TGTGCCAGCAGCTTAGCGAGGAGCGGTAGCAGGGATACGCAGTATTTT.

This rearrangement joins TRBV5-5 to TRBJ2-7; D remains unclear. The CDR3 spans 16 residues. Per the germline V gene, CDR1 is SGHKS and CDR2 is YYEKEE (reference sequence). Trimming removed 0 bases at V and 4 bases at J, with 17 bases between. The CDR3 loop reads CASSLGVTAGAYEQYF. DNA of the CDR3: TGTGCCAGCAGCTTGGGAGTGACGGCAGGCGCGTACGAGCAGTACTTC. Filled out from reference TRBV5-5 and TRBJ2-7, the complete variable domain reads DAGVTQSPTHLIKTRGQQVTLRCSPISGHKSVSWYQQVLGQGPQFIFQYYEKEERGRGNFPDRFSARQFPNYSSELNVNALLLGDSALYLCASSLGVTAGAYEQYFGPGTRLTVT.

The rearrangement links TRBV20-1 to TRBJ1-1; TRBD1 might be the D (5 bases). Per the germline V gene, CDR1 is DFQATT and CDR2 is SNEGSKA (reference sequence). The CDR3 covers 11 residues. CDR3 sequence reads: CSLTVLGEAFF. The CDR3 nucleotides are TGCAGCTTGACAGTTTTGGGAGAAGCTTTCTTT.

This chain links TRBV5-1 with TRBJ1-6; 8 nucleotides align to TRBD1. CDR1 is SGHRS and CDR2 is YFSETQ in the germline V gene. After removal of 6 bases from V and 10 bases from J, the junction contained 9 bases not matched to a gene. This CDR3 region has 14 residues. CDR3 nucleotides: TGCGCCAGCACCTCCGGACAGGGTAGATCACCCCTCCACTTT. Translated, it gives CASTSGQGRSPLHF. Drawing the rest from reference TRBV5-1 and TRBJ1-6, the complete variable domain is KAGVTQTPRYLIKTRGQQVTLSCSPISGHRSVSWYQQTPGQGLQFLFEYFSETQRNKGNFPGRFSGRQFSNSRSEMNVSTLELGDSALYLCASTSGQGRSPLHFGNGTRLTVT.

The chain uses TRBV5-1 and TRBJ2-2; no definite D call. The CDR3 sequence is 13 residues long. V lost 1 base, J lost 6 bases, and 7 bases lay in between. Per the germline V gene, CDR1 is SGHRS and CDR2 is YFSETQ. The CDR3 sequence: CASSLTLSGELFF. The CDR3 DNA sequence: TGCGCCAGCAGCTTGACTCTTTCCGGGGAGCTGTTTTTT.

This clone was detected only once. The chain links TRBV9 to TRBJ2-5; D ambiguous. The V end lost 0 bases, the J end lost 0 bases, and 6 bases lay between the germline ends. This CDR3 is built from 14 residues. Germline V gene lookup returns CDR1 SGDLS and CDR2 YYNGEE. The CDR3 region is CASSVGPNQETQYF. The DNA of the CDR3 is TGTGCCAGCAGCGTAGGACCGAACCAAGAGACCCAGTACTTC.

This clone was seen once. This chain links TRBV19 with TRBJ2-7; TRBD1 aligns across 11 bases. Per germline, CDR1 LNHDA and CDR2 SQIVND (reference sequence). CDR3 length: 14 residues. V shed 6 bases, J shed 2 bases, and the junction held 3 bases outside the gene matches. This CDR3 reads CASSGQGATYEQYF. CDR3 nucleotides: TGTGCCAGTAGCGGACAGGGGGCGACCTACGAGCAGTACTTC.

This clone was observed a single time. The chain carries TRBV9 and TRBJ2-1, with no clear D. CDR1 and CDR2 from the germline V gene are SGDLS and YYNGEE. Deletions cut 0 bases from V and 0 bases from J, with 7 bases between. This CDR3 contains 15 residues. CDR3 loop: CASSVAISSYNEQFF. DNA for the CDR3: TGTGCCAGCAGCGTAGCTATTAGCTCCTACAATGAGCAGTTCTTC.

The J gene is TRBJ1-2, the V gene TRBV7-2; D possibly corresponds to TRBD1 (5 bases). Deletions cut 6 bases from V and 2 bases from J, with 16 bases between. Germline V lookup: CDR1 SGHTA, CDR2 FQGNSA. The CDR3 sequence is 15 residues long. This CDR3 reads CASSLEPGGNYGYTF. Here the CDR3 DNA reads TGTGCCAGCAGTCTAGAGCCGGGGGGAAACTATGGCTACACCTTC.

This chain connects TRBV5-1 to TRBJ1-2; D gene unclear. This CDR3 region has 14 residues. Germline CDR1 reads SGHRS; CDR2 reads YFSETQ. V was pared by 5 bases and J by 4 bases, with 15 bases between. The CDR3 region is CASRQPSPLYGYTF. The DNA of the CDR3 is TGCGCCAGCAGGCAGCCCAGTCCCCTCTATGGCTACACCTTC. The full variable domain, its missing parts supplied by reference TRBV5-1 and TRBJ1-2, is KAGVTQTPRYLIKTRGQQVTLSCSPISGHRSVSWYQQTPGQGLQFLFEYFSETQRNKGNFPGRFSGRQFSNSRSEMNVSTLELGDSALYLCASRQPSPLYGYTFGSGTRLTVV.

V and J are TRBV9 and TRBJ1-2; D not resolved. The CDR3 is 15 residues long. CDR1 is SGDLS and CDR2 is YYNGEE in the germline V gene. V shed 0 bases and J shed 7 bases, with 16 bases lying between them. This CDR3 reads CASSVAGLGSSGYTF. DNA of the CDR3: TGTGCCAGCAGCGTAGCTGGTTTGGGGTCGAGTGGCTACACCTTC.

The rearrangement links TRBV6-5 to TRBJ2-7; D is undetermined. Germline assignment: CDR1 MNHEY and CDR2 SVGAGI. V gave up 0 bases and J gave up 6 bases, with 15 bases separating them. The CDR3 is 15 amino acids. The CDR3: CASSYSFTGLREQYF. The DNA of the CDR3 is TGTGCCAGCAGTTACTCGTTCACGGGTCTACGCGAGCAGTACTTC.

The chain uses TRBV19 and TRBJ1-1, with D maybe TRBD1 (5 bases). The CDR3 is 14 amino acids. The V end lost 3 bases, the J end lost 4 bases, and 12 bases lay between the germline ends. Germline assignment: CDR1 LNHDA and CDR2 SQIVND (reference sequence). CDR3 in amino acids: CASSMVGASTEAFF. For the CDR3, the DNA is TGTGCCAGTAGTATGGTAGGGGCTAGCACTGAAGCTTTCTTT.

CDR3: CASSPGGVARTDTQYF. The CDR3, as DNA: TGTGCCAGCAGCCCGGGGGGGGTAGCCCGCACAGATACGCAGTATTTT. V and J are TRBV9 and TRBJ2-3; 8 bases line up with TRBD2. V lost 4 bases to trimming and J lost 1 base; unmatched junction nucleotides: 8. Germline CDR1 is SGDLS and CDR2 is YYNGEE. The CDR3 is 16 amino acids.